A single sample gave rise to the 23 T cell receptor beta chains below, sequenced in a study of identical twins (dated by TCRdb to between 2015 and 2016). The library was obtained by 5' RACE. Sequencing took place on an Illumina HiSeq 2000. TCRdb applied fastp at Q25 and MiXCR to the public reads, then kept only in-frame beta chains. Here each entry gathers all rows of one CDR3 protein and keeps the most common genes and DNA. The sample yields some 1,600,000 distinct CDR3 sequences; around 33% were counted once. The top ten constitute under 0.35% of the sample. Sequencing used cord blood. The source of these receptors is a newborn girl in good health.

CDR3 DNA: TGTGCCAGCAGCCTCCGACTAGCGGAAAGGAACACCGGGGAGCTGTTTTTT. This translates into CASSLRLAERNTGELFF. The J gene is TRBJ2-2, the V gene TRBV21-1; the tabulated D call, TRBD2, remains unverified against the DNA. TRBV21-1 is a pseudogene. The CDR3 is 17 amino acids.

V and J are TRBV7-9 and TRBJ2-1; D may be TRBD2 (5 bases). V was pared by 4 bases and J by 6 bases, with 13 bases between. The CDR3 is 14 amino acids. Per germline, CDR1 SEHNR and CDR2 FQNEAQ (reference sequence). The CDR3 DNA follows: TGTGCCAGCAGCTCAGAGGGCCCAGCCAATGAGCAGTTCTTC. It yields the protein CASSSEGPANEQFF. Looking up the rest from reference TRBV7-9 and TRBJ2-1 gives the full variable domain: DTGVSQNPRHKITKRGQNVTFRCDPISEHNRLYWYRQTLGQGPEFLTYFQNEAQLEKSRLLSDRFSAERPKGSFSTLEIQRTEQGDSAMYLCASSSEGPANEQFFGPGTRLTVL.

This clonotype was counted between two and nine times. The chain carries TRBV4-2 and TRBJ1-2; no firm D call. The CDR3 loop spans 15 amino acids. Trimming pared 0 bases from V and 1 base from J, leaving 9 bases between. Looked up from germline, CDR1 is LGHNA and CDR2 is YNFKEQ. CDR3 amino acids: CASSQDLRLNYGYTF. The CDR3 DNA reads TGTGCCAGCAGCCAAGATCTACGGCTTAACTATGGCTACACCTTC.

In the case of this clonotype: Since a much larger clone is just one base distant, this may be a read error. The chain combines TRBV29-1 with TRBJ1-2; D is ambiguous. The CDR3 has 12 amino acids. Germline V gives CDR1 SQVTM, CDR2 ANQGSEA. As DNA, the CDR3 is TGCAGCGTTGGGCCGGATGATTATGGCTACAACTTC. Translated, it gives CSVGPDDYGYNF.

J is TRBJ1-2 and V is TRBV13, with 8 bases aligning to TRBD1. There are 14 residues in the CDR3. Germline V gene lookup returns CDR1 PRHDT and CDR2 FYEKMQ (reference sequence). Trimming at V came to 5 bases and at J to 6 bases, leaving 8 bases not matched to a gene. The DNA for the CDR3 is TGTGCCAGCAGCGACCGGACAGGGTGGGATGGCTACACCTTC. It translates to CASSDRTGWDGYTF. The full variable domain, in which reference TRBV13 and TRBJ1-2 provide the parts outside the CDR3, is AAGVIQSPRHLIKEKRETATLKCYPIPRHDTVYWYQQGPGQDPQFLISFYEKMQSDKGSIPDRFSAQQFSDYHSELNMSSLELGDSALYFCASSDRTGWDGYTFGSGTRLTVV.

This clonotype has a handful of counts. This sequence joins TRBV6-6 and TRBJ2-2; D may correspond to TRBD1 or TRBD2 (7 bases each). This CDR3 is 16 amino acids long. Germline CDR1 is MNHNY and CDR2 is SVGAGI (reference sequence). Trimming pared 6 bases from V and 2 bases from J, leaving 16 bases between. CDR3 protein: CASREGGGANTGELFF. CDR3 DNA sequence: TGTGCCAGCAGAGAGGGAGGGGGCGCAAACACCGGGGAGCTGTTTTTT.

The chain carries TRBV2 and TRBJ1-2, with no clear D. The CDR3 is 13 residues long. Trimming removed 3 bases at V and 4 bases at J, with 9 bases between. Germline V gene sequence: CDR1 SNHLY, CDR2 FYNNEI. The CDR3 spells CASSDTSLYGYTF. In DNA, the CDR3 is TGTGCCAGCAGTGATACGTCCCTCTATGGCTACACCTTC.

The V gene is TRBV3-1, the J gene TRBJ1-4; D call uncertain. V gave up 0 bases and J gave up 2 bases, with 4 bases separating them. This CDR3 comprises 14 residues. Looked up from germline, CDR1 is LGHDT and CDR2 is YNNKEL (reference sequence). The CDR3 is CASSQDSTNEKLFF. CDR3 DNA: TGTGCCAGCAGCCAAGATTCGACTAATGAAAAACTGTTTTTT.

This sequence joins TRBV7-8 and TRBJ2-1; no reliable D call. With 0 bases removed from V and 10 bases from J, the gap between germline ends came to 10 bases. CDR3 length: 13 amino acids. Per the germline V gene, CDR1 is SGHVS and CDR2 is FQNEAQ. CDR3 amino acids: CASSLALTPEQFF. CDR3 in DNA: TGTGCCAGCAGCTTAGCGCTCACTCCCGAGCAGTTCTTC.

This clonotype was counted between two and nine times. The V and J genes are TRBV5-1 and TRBJ2-7, with a tentative D call TRBD1 (6 bases). The V gene lost 0 bases and the J gene lost 2 bases, with 15 bases spanning the gap. Germline CDR1 reads SGHRS; CDR2 reads YFSETQ. The CDR3 is made up of 16 amino acids. The chain's CDR3 is CASSLGLKTGTYEQYF. Here the CDR3 DNA reads TGCGCCAGCAGCTTGGGCCTTAAGACAGGAACCTACGAGCAGTACTTC.

The rearrangement uses TRBV7-9 and TRBJ1-4; 8 bases match TRBD1. CDR3 length equals 16 residues. Germline V gene data show CDR1 as SEHNR and CDR2 as FQNEAQ (reference sequence). V shed 4 bases, J shed 2 bases, and the junction held 6 bases outside the gene matches. The CDR3 sequence is CASSWMDRATNEKLFF. The CDR3 nucleotides are TGTGCCAGCAGCTGGATGGACAGGGCGACTAATGAAAAACTGTTTTTT. The full variable domain, its missing parts supplied by reference TRBV7-9 and TRBJ1-4, is DTGVSQNPRHKITKRGQNVTFRCDPISEHNRLYWYRQTLGQGPEFLTYFQNEAQLEKSRLLSDRFSAERPKGSFSTLEIQRTEQGDSAMYLCASSWMDRATNEKLFFGSGTQLSVL.

CDR3 loop: CASSLTMGEQFF. For the CDR3, the DNA is TGCGCCAGCAGCTTGACAATGGGTGAGCAGTTCTTC. The V call is TRBV5-1, the J call TRBJ2-1; D not certain. In germline, CDR1 is SGHRS, CDR2 YFSETQ. The CDR3 extends over 12 amino acids. V was clipped by 1 base and J by 9 bases, with 8 bases between them.

The chain uses TRBV10-3 and TRBJ1-5; TRBD1 might be the D (5 bases). From germline, CDR1 is ENHRY and CDR2 SYGVKD. With 3 bases removed from V and 6 bases from J, the gap between germline ends came to 12 bases. The CDR3 runs to 14 residues. This chain's CDR3 is CAISDPPGGQPQHF. CDR3 nucleotide sequence: TGTGCCATCAGTGATCCCCCGGGGGGTCAGCCCCAGCATTTT.

This clonotype appeared a few times. This chain links TRBV23-1 with TRBJ2-3, with D tentatively TRBD2 (6 bases). TRBV23-1 is known as an ORF, though its function is uncertain. The CDR3 is made up of 16 amino acids. V was shortened by 0 bases and J by 0 bases, with 10 bases between the two germline ends. The CDR3 bases are TGCGCCAGCAGTCAATCGGGAGGCAGCAGCACAGATACGCAGTATTTT. Protein sequence: CASSQSGGSSTDTQYF.

This clonotype appeared a few times. The V gene is TRBV20-1, the J gene TRBJ1-1; perhaps TRBD1 as D (5 bases). Looked up from germline, CDR1 is DFQATT and CDR2 is SNEGSKA (reference sequence). Trimming removed 0 bases from V and 2 bases from J, with 10 bases in between. CDR3 length equals 14 residues. In DNA, the CDR3 is TGCAGTGCTAGAGATGGGGGGAGAAACACTGAAGCTTTCTTT. It yields the protein CSARDGGRNTEAFF.

This clonotype has only a few counts. The chain employs TRBV25-1 and TRBJ1-2; no clear D gene. Trimming removed 6 bases at V and 4 bases at J, with 12 bases between. Germline CDR1 reads MGHDK; CDR2 reads SYGVNS. The length of the CDR3 is 13 residues. CDR3 amino acids: CASSPGGFYGYTF. The CDR3 nucleotides read TGTGCCAGCAGCCCGGGCGGGTTCTATGGCTACACCTTC.

This clonotype was seen a few times. The genes are TRBV10-1 and TRBJ2-7; D is perhaps TRBD1 (6 bases). The germline V and J ends were trimmed by 3 bases and 6 bases, with 12 bases remaining between them. Germline CDR1 WNHNN, CDR2 SYGVQD (reference sequence). This CDR3 region has 13 residues. The CDR3 reads CASSEIVGGEQYF. The CDR3 nucleotides read TGCGCCAGCAGTGAAATAGTAGGGGGCGAGCAGTACTTC.

Turning to this clonotype: A much larger clone sits a single nucleotide away, making a read error possible. This chain joins TRBV4-2 and TRBJ1-2; perhaps TRBD1 as D (5 bases). The CDR3 sequence is 15 residues long. The germline V gene encodes CDR1 LGHNA and CDR2 YNFKEQ. The CDR3 sequence: CASSPLGGSSYGHTF. Written as DNA, the CDR3 is TGTGCCAGCAGCCCCCTCGGGGGATCTTCCTATGGCCACACCTTC.

This clonotype has a handful of counts. The chain has TRBV14 and TRBJ1-1; D perhaps matches TRBD1 (6 bases). The CDR3 extends over 17 amino acids. Germline V CDR1 and CDR2: SGHDN, FVKESK. V lost 1 base, J lost 1 base, and 16 bases lay in between. The CDR3 is CASSQGNRAPANTEAFF. The CDR3 region has the DNA TGTGCCAGCAGCCAAGGGAACAGGGCCCCCGCGAACACTGAAGCTTTCTTT.

This clonotype was seen only a few times. CDR3 region: CASEVAETQYF. The DNA of the CDR3 is TGTGCCAGCGAAGTTGCGGAGACCCAGTACTTC. The chain carries TRBV2 and TRBJ2-5; unclear D gene. The V end lost 8 bases, the J end lost 5 bases, and 9 bases lay between the germline ends. The CDR3 totals 11 residues. Germline V gives CDR1 SNHLY, CDR2 FYNNEI.

Concerning this clonotype: At one end, the junction sequence differs from germline, possibly due to a read error. The chain combines TRBV4-2 with TRBJ1-2; D might be TRBD1 (6 bases). CDR1 and CDR2 (germline): LGHNA, YNFKEQ. The CDR3 has 14 amino acids. The CDR3 region has the DNA TGTGCCAGCAGCCAAGATTGGGGGCGAGATGGCTGCACCTTC. Its translation: CASSQDWGRDGCTF.

V is TRBV5-1 and J is TRBJ2-3; weak D call: TRBD2 (6 bases). There are 14 residues in the CDR3. Looked up from germline, CDR1 is SGHRS and CDR2 is YFSETQ. V gave up 2 bases and J gave up 2 bases, with 9 bases separating them. This CDR3 is CASSFTSHTDTQYF. The DNA of the CDR3 is TGCGCCAGCAGCTTTACTAGCCACACAGATACGCAGTATTTT.

V gene TRBV28 combines with J gene TRBJ1-1; D call uncertain. The CDR3 contains 15 residues. The germline V gene has CDR1 MDHEN and CDR2 SYDVKM. Deletions cut 1 base from V and 2 bases from J, with 11 bases between. The CDR3 DNA reads TGTGCCAGCAGTTTATACCGGGCCCTCAACACTGAAGCTTTCTTT. It specifies CASSLYRALNTEAFF.